This is a list of T cell receptor beta chains from one sample in a study of T cell changes during pregnancy in multiple sclerosis. This table comes from immunoSEQ multiplex PCR, and its TCRdb copy is limited to in-frame clones, with some not included. Altogether around 80,000 clones are present, around 94% being singletons, with the ten largest covering roughly 0.9%. The specimen was peripheral blood, collected in the second trimester of pregnancy. All receptors derive from a female donor in good health, enrolled as a control in a pregnancy study. The CDR3 runs from the conserved cysteine through the conserved F or W. Fields, in order: D gene, clone size, J gene, V gene, CDR3 DNA, CDR3 protein. The D gene is left open where the match is weak. Where a row states a size, it is once, few, many or the class of an expanded clone; other rows omit it.

>TRBD2|-|TRBJ2-1|TRBV7-7
TGTGCCAGCAGCGCCAGACTAGCGGGAGGATGGGATGAGCAGTTCTTC
CASSARLAGGWDEQFF
>-|few|TRBJ2-7|TRBV7-9
TGTGCCAGCAGCCGTTTTCCGGGACTCCGCTACGAGCAGTACTTC
CASSRFPGLRYEQYF
>-|once|TRBJ1-1|TRBV6-5
TGTGCCAGCAGCCTTACCGGGACACATTACACTGAAGCTTTCTTT
CASSLTGTHYTEAFF
>-|-|TRBJ1-4|TRBV11-3
TGTGCCAGCAGCCCTCGCCCTGAGGGCGGCGAAAAACTGTTTTTT
CASSPRPEGGEKLFF
>TRBD2|-|TRBJ2-7|TRBV19
TGTGCCAGTAGCCCAACTAGCGTCTCCTACGAGCAGTACTTC
CASSPTSVSYEQYF
>TRBD1|-|TRBJ1-1|TRBV18
TGTGCCAGCTCACCCCCTCCCCAGGGGGCGAATACTGAAGCTTTCTTT
CASSPPPQGANTEAFF
>TRBD1|-|TRBJ2-7|TRBV27
TGTGCCAGCAGTTTATTTCAAGGGGGCGGATACGAGCAGTACTTC
CASSLFQGGGYEQYF
>-|-|TRBJ1-3|TRBV19
TGTGCCAGTAGTATGGCGGTCTCTGGAAACACCATATATTTT
CASSMAVSGNTIYF
>TRBD1|-|TRBJ1-5|TRBV7-2
TGTGCCAGCAGCTTATTGGGGACAGGGGGCGGTCAGCCCCAGCATTTT
CASSLLGTGGGQPQHF
>-|-|TRBJ2-2|TRBV5-1
TGCGCCAGCAGCTTGAACGGGGGGCAATATGCCGGGGAGCTGTTTTTT
CASSLNGGQYAGELFF
>-|once|TRBJ1-1|TRBV21-1
TGTGCCAGCAGCTCCCGGGAACCGGGGGACACTGAAGCTTTCTTT
CASSSREPGDTEAFF
>TRBD1|few|TRBJ2-7|TRBV6-1
TGTGCCAGCAGTGAGGGGACAGGGGGCTCCTACGAGCAGTACTTC
CASSEGTGGSYEQYF
>-|-|TRBJ1-5|TRBV19
TGTGCCAGTAGTATGGGAAAGGCAGGGCAGCCCCAGCATTTT
CASSMGKAGQPQHF
>TRBD2|-|TRBJ2-1|TRBV13
TGTGCCAGCAGCCAGAGCGGGAGGGCCTACGATGAGCAGTTCTTC
CASSQSGRAYDEQFF
>TRBD1|-|TRBJ1-5|TRBV2
TGTGCCAGCAGACTCGACAGGGCGGGCAATCAGCCCCAGCATTTT
CASRLDRAGNQPQHF
>TRBD1|-|TRBJ2-7|TRBV28
TGTGCCAGCAGTTCCCGGACAGGGCGCTCCTACGAGCAGTACTTC
CASSSRTGRSYEQYF